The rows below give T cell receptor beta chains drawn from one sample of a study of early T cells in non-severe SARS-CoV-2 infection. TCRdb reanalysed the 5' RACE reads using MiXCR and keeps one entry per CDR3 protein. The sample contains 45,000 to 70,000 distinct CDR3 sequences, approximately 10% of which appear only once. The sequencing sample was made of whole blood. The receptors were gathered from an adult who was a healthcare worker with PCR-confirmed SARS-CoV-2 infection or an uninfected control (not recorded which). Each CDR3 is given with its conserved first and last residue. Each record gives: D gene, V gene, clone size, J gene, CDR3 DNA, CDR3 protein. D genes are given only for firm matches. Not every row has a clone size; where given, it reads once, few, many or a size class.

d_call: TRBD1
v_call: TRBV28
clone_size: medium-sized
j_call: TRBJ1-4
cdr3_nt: TGTGCGACTAGGGGGCAGTTTAATGAAAAACTGTTTTTT
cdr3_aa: CATRGQFNEKLFF

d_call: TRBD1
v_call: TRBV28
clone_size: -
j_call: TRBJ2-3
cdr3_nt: TGTGCCACCAACCTAATAGTCCGGACAGGCCTGACCACAGATACGCAGTATTTT
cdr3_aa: CATNLIVRTGLTTDTQYF

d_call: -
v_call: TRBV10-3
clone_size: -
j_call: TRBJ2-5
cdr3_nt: TGTGCCATCAGTGTTAAGGGAGAGACCCAGTACTTC
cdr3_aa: CAISVKGETQYF

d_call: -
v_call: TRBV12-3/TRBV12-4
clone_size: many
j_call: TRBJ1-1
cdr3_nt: TGTGCCAGCAGTTTAGGTTCAGGGATGAACACTGAAGCTTTCTTT
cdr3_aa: CASSLGSGMNTEAFF

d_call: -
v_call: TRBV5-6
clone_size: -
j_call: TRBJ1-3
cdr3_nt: TGTGCCAGCAGCCCTACAGGGAGCTCTGAAAACACCATATATTTT
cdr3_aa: CASSPTGSSENTIYF

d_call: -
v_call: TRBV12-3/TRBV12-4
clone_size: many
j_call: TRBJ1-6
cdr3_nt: TGTGCCAGCAGCCCGGACAGACCGGCGGGTTCACCCCTCCACTTT
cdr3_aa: CASSPDRPAGSPLHF

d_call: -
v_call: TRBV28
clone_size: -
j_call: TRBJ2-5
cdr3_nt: TGTGCCAGCAGTTTCGGGGGCGTAGTCCGAGAGACCCAGTACTTC
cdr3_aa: CASSFGGVVRETQYF

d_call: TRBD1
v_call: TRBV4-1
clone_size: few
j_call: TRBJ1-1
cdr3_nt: TGCGCCAGCAGCTACCCGACAGGGAGGGACACTGAAGCTTTCTTT
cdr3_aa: CASSYPTGRDTEAFF

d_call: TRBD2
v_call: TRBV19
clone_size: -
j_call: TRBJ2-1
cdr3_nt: TGTGCCAGTAGCTTTACTAGCGGGAGCTCCTACAATGAGCAGTTCTTC
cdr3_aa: CASSFTSGSSYNEQFF

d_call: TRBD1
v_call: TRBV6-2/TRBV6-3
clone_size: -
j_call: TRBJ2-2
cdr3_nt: TGTGCCAGCAGCGAACAGGGGGCGTATATCGGGGAGCTGTTTTTT
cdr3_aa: CASSEQGAYIGELFF

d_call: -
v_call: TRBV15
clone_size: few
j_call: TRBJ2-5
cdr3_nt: TGTGCCACCAGCACCACGACAGTCCCCGCAGAGACCCAGTACTTC
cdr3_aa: CATSTTTVPAETQYF

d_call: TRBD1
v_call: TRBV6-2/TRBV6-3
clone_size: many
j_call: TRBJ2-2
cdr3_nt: TGTGCCAGCACTTCGGACAGGGGGGGGACCGGGGAGCTGTTTTTT
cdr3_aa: CASTSDRGGTGELFF

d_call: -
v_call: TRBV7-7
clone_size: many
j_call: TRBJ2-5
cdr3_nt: TGTGCTAGCAGCTTACTGAGTCAAGAGACCCAGTACTTC
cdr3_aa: CASSLLSQETQYF

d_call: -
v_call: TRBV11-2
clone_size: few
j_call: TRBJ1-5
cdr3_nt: TGTGCCAGCAGCCCATTGGGCGGATCAGCGAGTCAGCCCCAGCATTTT
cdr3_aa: CASSPLGGSASQPQHF

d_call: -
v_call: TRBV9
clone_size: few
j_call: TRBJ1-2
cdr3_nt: TGTGCCAGCAGCGTAGTAGGCGTGTATAGCTACACCTTC
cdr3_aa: CASSVVGVYSYTF

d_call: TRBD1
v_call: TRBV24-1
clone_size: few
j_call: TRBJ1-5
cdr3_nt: TGTGCCACCAGTGCTCCCGGGACAGGGGGGCATCAGCCCCAGCATTTT
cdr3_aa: CATSAPGTGGHQPQHF

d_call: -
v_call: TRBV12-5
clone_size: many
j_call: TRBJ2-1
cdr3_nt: TGTGCTAGTGGTGTTCCAGGGGCAACGTGGTCCTACAATGAGCAGTTCTTC
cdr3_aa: CASGVPGATWSYNEQFF

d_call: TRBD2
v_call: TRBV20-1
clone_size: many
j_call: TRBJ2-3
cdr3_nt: TGCAGTGCTGCTTGGCGCGGGGGGTCAGATACGCAGTATTTT
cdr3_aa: CSAAWRGGSDTQYF

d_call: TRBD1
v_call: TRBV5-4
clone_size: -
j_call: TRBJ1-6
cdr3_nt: TGTGCCAGCAGCCACTCTTTGACAGGGGGCTTCTCACCCCTCCACTTT
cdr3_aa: CASSHSLTGGFSPLHF

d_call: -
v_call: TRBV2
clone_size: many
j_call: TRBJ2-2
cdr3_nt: TGTGCCAGCGTGGACGATCGAGCCGGGGAGCTGTTTTTT
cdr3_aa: CASVDDRAGELFF

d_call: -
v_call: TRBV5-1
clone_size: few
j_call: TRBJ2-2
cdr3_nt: TGCGCCAGCAGCTTGCGAGGGGGAAGCACCGGGGAGCTGTTTTTT
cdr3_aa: CASSLRGGSTGELFF

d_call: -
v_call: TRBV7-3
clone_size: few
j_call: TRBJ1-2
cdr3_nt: TGTGCCAGCAGCCTCACCCCATCTGACAGAGCCTATGGCTACACCTTC
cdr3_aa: CASSLTPSDRAYGYTF